This TCR beta chain was profiled in a study of blood T cell repertoires in COVID-19. Enrollees, 18 to 89 years old, lived in 24 US areas. Recovery among Cohort 3 donors was established by two negative PCRs, clearance, or symptom resolution. This CDR3 comprises 13 residues. The V and J ends lost 4 bases and 3 bases respectively, with 10 bases between them. Germline lookup yields CDR1 SGHDT and CDR2 YYEEEE. This clone was picked up one time. Libraries were prepared by immunoSEQ multiplex PCR; TCRdb keeps only in-frame clonotypes and omits some of them. The profile covers approximately 490,000 clones, with roughly nine tenths appearing a single time and 6.5% to 8.5% taken by the ten largest.

Specimen: PBMCs or T cells enriched from blood (not recorded which). The sequence came from a woman aged 55-69 years who had recovered from COVID-19. The chain combines TRBV5-6 with TRBJ2-5, with D perhaps TRBD2 (5 bases). The CDR3 DNA reads as TGTGCCAGCAGCGAAGCCGGGAAAGAGACCCAGTACTTC. This gives the protein CASSEAGKETQYF.